A single sample is the source of the 29 T cell receptor beta chains below, sequenced in a study of blood T cell repertoires in COVID-19. The assay was immunoSEQ multiplex PCR, and TCRdb's table has in-frame clones only and misses some. The data show 250,000 to 300,000 clones, with roughly 84% seen just once and under 3.5% held by the top ten. The sample consisted of peripheral blood. These receptors all stem from a young woman with acute or convalescent COVID-19.

This chain uses TRBV27 with TRBJ1-6; D remains unclear. Trimming cost V 3 bases and J 8 bases, with 8 bases left between them. Germline V gene data show CDR1 as MNHEY and CDR2 as SMNVEV (reference sequence). The CDR3 has 13 amino acids. CDR3 protein: CASSFGSDSPLHF. The CDR3 region has the DNA TGTGCCAGCAGTTTCGGCAGCGATTCACCCCTCCACTTT.

The rearrangement uses TRBV11-2 and TRBJ2-2, with TRBD2 as a possible D gene (5 bases). This CDR3 contains 15 residues. Trimming took off 5 bases at V and 2 bases at J, with 12 bases between the two ends. Germline values: CDR1 SGHAT, CDR2 FQNNGV. For the CDR3, the DNA is TGTGCCAGCAGCATTGCGGGCATAAACACCGGGGAGCTGTTTTTT. This gives the protein CASSIAGINTGELFF.

The gene calls are TRBV7-9 and TRBJ2-2; D might be TRBD2 (7 bases). CDR3 length: 16 amino acids. Germline lookup yields CDR1 SEHNR and CDR2 FQNEAQ (reference sequence). V shed 8 bases and J shed 7 bases, with 23 bases lying between them. The CDR3 protein is CASWLGGGGFGGELFF. DNA of the CDR3: TGTGCCAGCTGGCTGGGCGGGGGCGGTTTCGGCGGGGAGCTGTTTTTT.

The chain couples TRBV7-2 to TRBJ1-5, with 7 bases aligning to TRBD1. Germline V gives CDR1 SGHTA, CDR2 FQGNSA. The CDR3 has 14 residues. V shed 5 bases, J shed 3 bases, and the junction held 4 bases outside the gene matches. CDR3 loop: CASSRGQVNQPQHF. CDR3 in DNA: TGTGCCAGCAGCCGCGGACAGGTCAATCAGCCCCAGCATTTT.

The chain couples TRBV6-2 or TRBV6-3 to TRBJ2-7; 7 bases map to TRBD1. Trimming at V came to 2 bases and at J to 2 bases, leaving 6 bases not matched to a gene. CDR1 and CDR2 (germline): MNHEY, SVGEGT. CDR3 length: 15 amino acids. CDR3 nucleotide sequence: TGTGCCAGCAGTTACCCCGAGACAGGGACCTACGAGCAGTACTTC. Translating gives CASSYPETGTYEQYF.

The chain joins TRBV18 to TRBJ1-2; D perhaps matches TRBD1 (6 bases). The germline V gene encodes CDR1 KGHSH and CDR2 LQKENI. Trimming shortened V by 3 bases and J by 6 bases, and 20 bases separated the two germline ends. The CDR3 contains 16 residues. CDR3 protein: CASSPNRDIPLNGYTF. The CDR3 DNA reads as TGTGCCAGCTCACCCAACCGGGACATACCTCTGAATGGCTACACCTTC.

The chain uses TRBV5-4 and TRBJ1-1; no clear D. Trimming took 0 bases from V and 2 from J, leaving 11 bases between them. Germline-derived CDR1 and CDR2 are SGHNT and YYREEE (reference sequence). This CDR3 spans 15 amino acids. The CDR3 region is CASSLGGGPNTEAFF. The CDR3 DNA reads TGTGCCAGCAGCTTGGGCGGAGGACCTAACACTGAAGCTTTCTTT.

This clone was counted ten times or more. The V call is TRBV2, the J call TRBJ1-1; 7 bases line up with TRBD1. This CDR3 has 14 amino acids. J was trimmed by 1 base and V by 4 bases; bases with no gene match: 3. Germline V gene sequence: CDR1 SNHLY, CDR2 FYNNEI. CDR3 in amino acids: CASSAQGENTEAFF. CDR3 DNA sequence: TGTGCCAGCAGTGCCCAGGGGGAGAACACTGAAGCTTTCTTT.

The J gene is TRBJ2-1, the V gene TRBV21-1; the table calls TRBD1, which could not be checked here. TRBV21-1 is listed as a pseudogene. This CDR3 is 18 amino acids long. The CDR3 nucleotides read TGTGCCAGCAGCAAAGCGCGGGACAGGGAGGCGAAATACAATGAGCAGTTCTTC. Its translation is CASSKARDREAKYNEQFF.

The genes are TRBV7-8 and TRBJ1-4; D is unclear. Germline assignment: CDR1 SGHVS and CDR2 FQNEAQ. The V end lost 4 bases, the J end lost 7 bases, and 16 bases lay between the germline ends. The CDR3 is 15 amino acids. The CDR3, as DNA: TGTGCCAGCAGCTGGTATGGAGGCGGGTCTGAAAAACTGTTTTTT. Translated: CASSWYGGGSEKLFF.

This chain joins TRBV30 and TRBJ2-7; D might be TRBD2 (5 bases). CDR3 length: 12 amino acids. With 2 bases removed from V and 2 bases from J, the gap between germline ends came to 7 bases. Germline values: CDR1 GTSNPN, CDR2 SVGIG (reference sequence). For the CDR3, the DNA is TGTGCCTGGAGTTCGGGAACCTACGAGCAGTACTTC. Protein sequence: CAWSSGTYEQYF. The full variable domain, in which reference TRBV30 and TRBJ2-7 provide the parts outside the CDR3, is SQTIHQWPATLVQPVGSPLSLECTVEGTSNPNLYWYRQAAGRGLQLLFYSVGIGQISSEVPQNLSASRPQDRQFILSSKKLLLSDSGFYLCAWSSGTYEQYFGPGTRLTVT.

The J gene is TRBJ2-3, the V gene TRBV7-2; the D gene is possibly TRBD1 (5 bases). In germline, CDR1 is SGHTA, CDR2 FQGNSA. V shed 3 bases and J shed 5 bases, with 18 bases lying between them. This CDR3 has 16 residues. CDR3 sequence reads: CASSLGPGLRGDTQYF. CDR3 bases: TGTGCCAGCAGCTTGGGCCCGGGCCTTAGGGGAGATACGCAGTATTTT.

This sequence joins TRBV7-9 and TRBJ2-7; weak D call: TRBD2 (6 bases). V was shortened by 11 bases and J by 0 bases, with 14 bases between the two germline ends. The germline gives CDR1 SEHNR, CDR2 FQNEAQ (reference sequence). This CDR3 comprises 13 residues. The CDR3 loop reads CAYQEGPSYEQYF. The CDR3 region has the DNA TGTGCCTACCAGGAGGGACCCTCCTACGAGCAGTACTTC.

The genes are TRBV5-6 and TRBJ1-3; possible D gene TRBD1, 5 bases. Germline V gives CDR1 SGHDT, CDR2 YYEEEE. The V end lost 1 base, the J end lost 0 bases, and 11 bases lay between the germline ends. This CDR3 region has 16 residues. The CDR3: CASSLNPGNSGNTIYF. The CDR3 DNA is TGTGCCAGCAGCTTGAACCCAGGGAACTCTGGAAACACCATATATTTT.

The chain recombines TRBV27 with TRBJ2-2, with TRBD1 matching over 9 bases. CDR1 is MNHEY and CDR2 is SMNVEV in the germline V gene (reference sequence). CDR3 length: 16 residues. With V trimmed by 5 bases and J by 4 bases, 8 bases remained unmatched. CDR3 sequence reads: CASSRGQGFFTGELFF. The CDR3 coding sequence is TGTGCCAGCAGTAGAGGACAGGGGTTCTTCACCGGGGAGCTGTTTTTT.

This rearrangement joins TRBV7-2 to TRBJ1-2; possibly TRBD1 for D (5 bases). Per the germline V gene, CDR1 is SGHTA and CDR2 is FQGNSA. The CDR3 runs 16 residues. The V gene lost 1 base and the J gene lost 8 bases, with 20 bases spanning the gap. CDR3 bases: TGTGCCAGCAGCTTAGTCATAATGTGGAGGGGAGGCGGCTACACCTTC. Encoded protein: CASSLVIMWRGGGYTF.

This chain links TRBV9 with TRBJ2-1, with D possibly matching TRBD2 (5 bases). CDR1 and CDR2 from the germline V gene are SGDLS and YYNGEE. V lost 2 bases to trimming and J lost 4 bases, with 16 bases between them. The CDR3 runs to 16 residues. DNA for the CDR3: TGTGCCAGCAGCGTCTCCGGGTGGGGAGATTACAATGAGCAGTTCTTC. Residues: CASSVSGWGDYNEQFF.

The chain is built from TRBV7-2 and TRBJ2-3, with 8 bases matching TRBD2. The V and J ends lost 3 bases and 0 bases, in that order; junction bases with no gene match: 5. Germline V lookup: CDR1 SGHTA, CDR2 FQGNSA. The CDR3 is 16 residues long. CDR3: CASSLGTRTSTDTQYF. The CDR3, as DNA: TGTGCCAGCAGCTTGGGGACTAGAACTAGCACAGATACGCAGTATTTT.

V gene TRBV4-3 combines with J gene TRBJ1-1; D uncertain. Trimming took 0 bases from V and 7 from J, leaving 12 bases between them. The CDR3 spans 14 residues. Germline CDR1 and CDR2: LGHNA and YSLEER. The CDR3 protein is CASSQEFSGFEAFF. The CDR3 DNA sequence: TGCGCCAGCAGCCAAGAGTTCTCCGGGTTTGAAGCTTTCTTT.

V usage is TRBV19 and J usage is TRBJ2-7; TRBD2 matches at 7 bases. Trimming took 4 bases from V and 5 from J; bases not matched to a gene: 8. The CDR3 is 14 amino acids. Per germline, CDR1 LNHDA and CDR2 SQIVND (reference sequence). The CDR3 loop is CASSRDSGGDEQYF. The CDR3 nucleotides read TGTGCCAGTAGTAGAGATAGTGGGGGGGACGAGCAGTACTTC.

This clone showed up just once. CDR3 in amino acids: CASSYGGPRRYEQYF. The DNA of the CDR3 is TGTGCCAGCAGTTACGGGGGCCCCCGGAGGTACGAGCAGTACTTC. The chain uses TRBV6-5 and TRBJ2-7; perhaps TRBD1 as D (6 bases). Germline-derived CDR1 and CDR2 are MNHEY and SVGAGI. This CDR3 has 15 residues. Trimming stripped 2 bases from V and 4 bases from J, with 15 bases between.

As DNA, the CDR3 is TGTGCCAGCAGCCAATCGGGACAGTCGGGGGAGACCCAGTACTTC. Its translation is CASSQSGQSGETQYF. The chain joins TRBV3-1 (or the pseudogene TRBV3-2) to TRBJ2-5; 7 bases map to TRBD1. Germline CDR1 reads LGHDT; CDR2 reads YNNKEL (reference sequence). V dropped 2 bases and J dropped 5; count of bases not matched to a gene: 8. CDR3 length equals 15 residues.

The chain carries TRBV10-3 and TRBJ2-1; the match to TRBD2 covers 10 bases. This CDR3 comprises 15 residues. Germline CDR1 ENHRY, CDR2 SYGVKD. V was pared by 4 bases and J by 1 base, with 1 base of the junction left unmatched. The CDR3 loop is CAISGSGRSYNEQFF. As DNA, the CDR3 is TGTGCCATCAGTGGTAGCGGGAGGTCCTACAATGAGCAGTTCTTC.

The chain recombines TRBV3-1 (or the pseudogene TRBV3-2) with TRBJ2-5, with 7 bases lining up with TRBD2. CDR1 is LGHDT, CDR2 YNNKEL, per germline (reference sequence). Trimming took 2 bases from V and 5 from J; bases not matched to a gene: 14. This CDR3 is built from 17 residues. CDR3 residues: CASSQPRASGSRETQYF. CDR3 DNA sequence: TGTGCCAGCAGCCAACCTCGGGCTAGCGGTTCCCGTGAGACCCAGTACTTC.

V is TRBV23-1 and J is TRBJ1-6; D call uncertain. TRBV23-1 is noted as an ORF with a role that remains uncertain. The CDR3 covers 14 residues. V shed 2 bases and J shed 7 bases, with 9 bases lying between them. CDR3 loop: CASSQVRLNSPLHF. DNA of the CDR3: TGCGCCAGCAGTCAAGTCAGGTTGAATTCACCCCTCCACTTT.

A few counts support this clone. The CDR3 DNA follows: TGTGCCAGCAGCTTAGAAAGGGCGGGGGAAGAGACCCAGTACTTC. Protein sequence: CASSLERAGEETQYF. The chain recombines TRBV7-9 with TRBJ2-5; 7 nucleotides align to TRBD2. The CDR3 sequence is 15 residues long. Germline V lookup: CDR1 SEHNR, CDR2 FQNEAQ (reference sequence). Germline trimming cut 1 base from V and 3 bases from J; bases unmatched to any gene: 5.

This chain links TRBV7-6 with TRBJ2-1; D is unresolved. Trimming took off 3 bases at V and 0 bases at J, with 9 bases between the two ends. Germline loops: CDR1 SGHVS, CDR2 FNYEAQ. This CDR3 contains 15 residues. This chain's CDR3 is CASSFFKSSYNEQFF. The DNA for the CDR3 is TGTGCCAGCAGCTTTTTTAAGAGCTCCTACAATGAGCAGTTCTTC.

The chain joins TRBV27 to TRBJ1-4; tentative D call: TRBD1 (5 bases). Germline V gives CDR1 MNHEY, CDR2 SMNVEV (reference sequence). The CDR3 extends over 14 amino acids. The V end was cut by 4 bases, the J end by 2 bases, with 8 bases between. This chain's CDR3 is CASSYRGTNEKLFF. Written as DNA, the CDR3 is TGTGCCAGCAGTTACCGGGGGACTAATGAAAAACTGTTTTTT.

The J gene is TRBJ1-2, the V gene TRBV19, with a weak D call TRBD1 (6 bases). The CDR3 runs to 15 residues. Trimming removed 4 bases at V and 4 bases at J, with 16 bases between. Germline V gene sequence: CDR1 LNHDA, CDR2 SQIVND (reference sequence). Here the CDR3 reads CASSTHRAGAYGYTF. The CDR3 DNA follows: TGTGCCAGTAGTACTCACAGGGCCGGCGCCTATGGCTACACCTTC.